This is a list of T cell receptor beta chains from one sample in a study of vaccination and CD4 T cells after COVID-19. Their antigen targets remain unknown. In TCRdb, the PCR reads were re-called with MiXCR into one record per CDR3 protein. The sample records 11,000 to 15,000 distinct CDR3 sequences, roughly 57% being singletons. Sample: CD4+ T cells from blood, cultured in vitro. Source of these receptors: a human donor who had recovered from COVID-19. Both conserved end residues are part of each CDR3. The D gene is left open where the match is weak. The size of a clone is reported for some rows only, either as once, few or many, or as a class for expanded clones.

j_call: TRBJ1-5
d_call: -
v_call: TRBV20-1
clone_size: -
cdr3_nt: TGCAGTGCTAGTGGACGGGTGTTGCGCAATCAGCCCCAGCATTTT
cdr3_aa: CSASGRVLRNQPQHF

j_call: TRBJ2-3
d_call: -
v_call: TRBV6-2/TRBV6-3
clone_size: few
cdr3_nt: TGTGCCAGCTCTACCGTGCGGGGAAGCACAGATACGCAGTATTTT
cdr3_aa: CASSTVRGSTDTQYF

j_call: TRBJ1-2
d_call: -
v_call: TRBV20-1
clone_size: few
cdr3_nt: TGCAGTGCTGCCGGAGAAAGGAGCAGCTATGGCTACACCTTC
cdr3_aa: CSAAGERSSYGYTF

j_call: TRBJ1-1
d_call: -
v_call: TRBV20-1
clone_size: few
cdr3_nt: TGCAGTGCTAGAACCCCCAGGGGAACTGAAGCTTTCTTT
cdr3_aa: CSARTPRGTEAFF

j_call: TRBJ2-3
d_call: -
v_call: TRBV7-9
clone_size: -
cdr3_nt: TGTGCCAGCAGCTTAGGGTCTGGGCGCGCAGATACGCAGTATTTT
cdr3_aa: CASSLGSGRADTQYF

j_call: TRBJ1-5
d_call: -
v_call: TRBV10-3
clone_size: few
cdr3_nt: TGTGCCATCAGCGGGGACATTCGGAACAATCAGCCCCAGCATTTT
cdr3_aa: CAISGDIRNNQPQHF

j_call: TRBJ2-7
d_call: TRBD2
v_call: TRBV7-2
clone_size: -
cdr3_nt: TGTGCCAGCAGCTTATGGCGGGAGGACTACGAGCAGTACTTC
cdr3_aa: CASSLWREDYEQYF

j_call: TRBJ2-1
d_call: TRBD1
v_call: TRBV6-4
clone_size: -
cdr3_nt: TGTGCCAGCAGTGACTCGACAGGGGGCTACAATGAGCAGTTCTTC
cdr3_aa: CASSDSTGGYNEQFF

j_call: TRBJ1-2
d_call: -
v_call: TRBV6-5
clone_size: -
cdr3_nt: TGTGCCAGCAGTTACTCGATCATTGGAGGGAACTATGGCTACACCTTC
cdr3_aa: CASSYSIIGGNYGYTF

j_call: TRBJ2-2
d_call: -
v_call: TRBV6-1
clone_size: -
cdr3_nt: TGTGCCAGCACCTCGGACGGAAAGAACACCGGGGAGCTGTTTTTT
cdr3_aa: CASTSDGKNTGELFF

j_call: TRBJ1-6
d_call: TRBD1
v_call: TRBV6-2/TRBV6-3
clone_size: -
cdr3_nt: TGTGCCAGCAGTTCAACAGGGGTCGGTTCACCCCTCCACTTT
cdr3_aa: CASSSTGVGSPLHF

j_call: TRBJ2-1
d_call: TRBD2
v_call: TRBV10-3
clone_size: few
cdr3_nt: TGTGCCATCAGTGAGAGCAAGGGTAGGACTAGCGGAGCCTACAATGAGCAGTTCTTC
cdr3_aa: CAISESKGRTSGAYNEQFF

j_call: TRBJ2-5
d_call: TRBD2
v_call: TRBV5-1
clone_size: -
cdr3_nt: TGCGCCAGCAGCTTGGGACTAGCGGGAGTTGGCCAAGAGACCCAGTACTTC
cdr3_aa: CASSLGLAGVGQETQYF

j_call: TRBJ1-5
d_call: TRBD1
v_call: TRBV18
clone_size: once
cdr3_nt: TGTGCCAGCTCGTCGGACAGGGGGCAACAGCCCCAGCATTTT
cdr3_aa: CASSSDRGQQPQHF

j_call: TRBJ1-2
d_call: TRBD1
v_call: TRBV20-1
clone_size: -
cdr3_nt: TGCAGTGCTAGAAGCCGGGGGACAGCAAGAATTAACTATGGCTACACCTTC
cdr3_aa: CSARSRGTARINYGYTF

j_call: TRBJ2-3
d_call: -
v_call: TRBV7-2
clone_size: medium-sized
cdr3_nt: TGTGCCAGCAGCTTAACAGATACGCAGTATTTT
cdr3_aa: CASSLTDTQYF

j_call: TRBJ2-7
d_call: TRBD2
v_call: TRBV4-3
clone_size: -
cdr3_nt: TGCGCCAGCAGCCAAGAGGCTAGCGGATCCTACGAGCAGTACTTC
cdr3_aa: CASSQEASGSYEQYF

j_call: TRBJ2-7
d_call: TRBD2
v_call: TRBV30
clone_size: few
cdr3_nt: TGTGCCTGGAGTAATGGACTAGCGGGGACCTACGAGCAGTACTTC
cdr3_aa: CAWSNGLAGTYEQYF

j_call: TRBJ2-2
d_call: TRBD2
v_call: TRBV20-1
clone_size: once
cdr3_nt: TGCAGTGCTAGAAGTAGCGGGAGCGCCACCGGGGAGCTGTTTTTT
cdr3_aa: CSARSSGSATGELFF

j_call: TRBJ2-3
d_call: TRBD1
v_call: TRBV6-1
clone_size: once
cdr3_nt: TGTGCCAGCAGGGGTCAGGACAGGCTCGCGGGTCATACGCAGTATTTT
cdr3_aa: CASRGQDRLAGHTQYF

j_call: TRBJ2-7
d_call: -
v_call: TRBV20-1
clone_size: -
cdr3_nt: TGCAGTGCTAGGGATATCATCATCTACGAGCAGTACTTC
cdr3_aa: CSARDIIIYEQYF

j_call: TRBJ2-2
d_call: TRBD2
v_call: TRBV7-9
clone_size: -
cdr3_nt: TGTGCCAGCAGTCCCCCGGGCGGGAGTCGGACCGGGGAGCTGTTTTTT
cdr3_aa: CASSPPGGSRTGELFF

j_call: TRBJ2-4
d_call: -
v_call: TRBV28
clone_size: -
cdr3_nt: TGTGCCAGCAGTCCTCAGCGACCCAGGGCCAAAAACATTCAGTACTTC
cdr3_aa: CASSPQRPRAKNIQYF

j_call: TRBJ2-5
d_call: -
v_call: TRBV10-2
clone_size: -
cdr3_nt: TGCGCCAGCAGAGTCGGTGAGACCCAGTACTTC
cdr3_aa: CASRVGETQYF

j_call: TRBJ2-3
d_call: -
v_call: TRBV7-2
clone_size: -
cdr3_nt: TGTGCCAGCAGCTTAGAAGGGCTGTCAGATACGCAGTATTTT
cdr3_aa: CASSLEGLSDTQYF

j_call: TRBJ2-1
d_call: -
v_call: TRBV11-3
clone_size: -
cdr3_nt: TGTGCCAGCAGCTTCGTGATGGGGGACAATGAGCAGTTCTTC
cdr3_aa: CASSFVMGDNEQFF

j_call: TRBJ1-5
d_call: -
v_call: TRBV2
clone_size: -
cdr3_nt: TGTGCCAGCCGACAGTTCTATAGCAATCAGCCCCAGCATTTT
cdr3_aa: CASRQFYSNQPQHF

j_call: TRBJ1-2
d_call: -
v_call: TRBV2
clone_size: few
cdr3_nt: TGTGCCAGCAACCGTCCCGGGACCTCTGGCTACACCTTC
cdr3_aa: CASNRPGTSGYTF

j_call: TRBJ1-1
d_call: -
v_call: TRBV6-2/TRBV6-3
clone_size: -
cdr3_nt: TGTGCCAGCAGCCTAGGGTTAGGACGCGCGAACACTGAAGCTTTCTTT
cdr3_aa: CASSLGLGRANTEAFF

j_call: TRBJ2-3
d_call: -
v_call: TRBV6-1
clone_size: -
cdr3_nt: TGTGCCAGCACCAAACGGGGAGCAGATACGCAGTATTTT
cdr3_aa: CASTKRGADTQYF

j_call: TRBJ2-5
d_call: -
v_call: TRBV7-2
clone_size: -
cdr3_nt: TGTGCCAGCACCAAACAAAGACAAGAGACCCAGTACTTC
cdr3_aa: CASTKQRQETQYF

j_call: TRBJ1-2
d_call: -
v_call: TRBV6-1
clone_size: -
cdr3_nt: TGTGCCAGCAGTATCCGGGGCCGACACTTGGATGGCTACACCTTC
cdr3_aa: CASSIRGRHLDGYTF

j_call: TRBJ2-1
d_call: TRBD2
v_call: TRBV20-1
clone_size: -
cdr3_nt: TGCAGTGCCACTAGCGGGAGGGCCGACAATGAGCAGTTCTTC
cdr3_aa: CSATSGRADNEQFF

j_call: TRBJ2-7
d_call: TRBD2
v_call: TRBV20-1
clone_size: once
cdr3_nt: TGCAGTGCAGGACTAGCGGGATACGAGCAGTACTTC
cdr3_aa: CSAGLAGYEQYF

j_call: TRBJ2-7
d_call: -
v_call: TRBV15
clone_size: once
cdr3_nt: TGTGCCACCAGCAGAGGACCATGGGGAGGGGGAGACAGGCAGTACTTC
cdr3_aa: CATSRGPWGGGDRQYF

j_call: TRBJ1-5
d_call: -
v_call: TRBV7-9
clone_size: few
cdr3_nt: TGTGCCAGCAGCTTCGGAGTGGGCATCGACTCGAATCAGCCCCAGCATTTT
cdr3_aa: CASSFGVGIDSNQPQHF

j_call: TRBJ1-5
d_call: -
v_call: TRBV6-1
clone_size: -
cdr3_nt: TGTGCCAGCCTACAGGGTTCCAATCAGCCCCAGCATTTT
cdr3_aa: CASLQGSNQPQHF

j_call: TRBJ1-2
d_call: -
v_call: TRBV7-2
clone_size: few
cdr3_nt: TGTGCCAGCAGCTTAGGCCAGACATCTAACTATGGCTACACCTTC
cdr3_aa: CASSLGQTSNYGYTF

j_call: TRBJ1-2
d_call: -
v_call: TRBV5-6
clone_size: -
cdr3_nt: TGTGCCAGCAGCTTAGACCAATCACGCGCAGGGGACTATGGCTACACCTTC
cdr3_aa: CASSLDQSRAGDYGYTF

j_call: TRBJ2-4
d_call: TRBD2
v_call: TRBV24-1
clone_size: -
cdr3_nt: TGTGCCACCAGTGAGTCGGGGGGGGGCATTCAGTACTTC
cdr3_aa: CATSESGGGIQYF

j_call: TRBJ1-3
d_call: -
v_call: TRBV28
clone_size: -
cdr3_nt: TGTGCCAGCAGGCGCTCTGGAAACACCATATATTTT
cdr3_aa: CASRRSGNTIYF

j_call: TRBJ2-1
d_call: -
v_call: TRBV20-1
clone_size: -
cdr3_nt: TGCAGTGCTAGAAACTACAATGAGCAGTTCTTC
cdr3_aa: CSARNYNEQFF

j_call: TRBJ2-3
d_call: TRBD2
v_call: TRBV20-1
clone_size: few
cdr3_nt: TGCAGTGCTGCACCCTTACTAGCGTCTAGCACAGATACGCAGTATTTT
cdr3_aa: CSAAPLLASSTDTQYF

j_call: TRBJ1-4
d_call: -
v_call: TRBV27
clone_size: -
cdr3_nt: TGTGCCAGCAGTTCAGGACAGCCGTTATTAGGCGAAAAACTGTTTTTT
cdr3_aa: CASSSGQPLLGEKLFF

j_call: TRBJ2-5
d_call: TRBD2
v_call: TRBV6-1
clone_size: -
cdr3_nt: TGTGCCAGCAGTGGGCTAGCGGGAACCCAAGAGACCCAGTACTTC
cdr3_aa: CASSGLAGTQETQYF

j_call: TRBJ1-1
d_call: -
v_call: TRBV19
clone_size: few
cdr3_nt: TGTGCCAGTAGATATGACGGGAACACTGAAGCTTTCTTT
cdr3_aa: CASRYDGNTEAFF

j_call: TRBJ2-3
d_call: TRBD2
v_call: TRBV10-3
clone_size: once
cdr3_nt: TGTGCCATCAGAGGGGGACTAGCGGGAGGAGATACGCAGTATTTT
cdr3_aa: CAIRGGLAGGDTQYF

j_call: TRBJ1-2
d_call: -
v_call: TRBV28
clone_size: -
cdr3_nt: TGTGCCAGCAGACCCGGGACACCCATCTATGGCTACACCTTC
cdr3_aa: CASRPGTPIYGYTF

j_call: TRBJ2-5
d_call: -
v_call: TRBV6-5
clone_size: -
cdr3_nt: TGTGCCAGCAGTTACTCCGAATCCGCGGGGGAGACCCAGTACTTC
cdr3_aa: CASSYSESAGETQYF